Presented here are 8 T cell receptor beta chains from one specimen sequenced in a study of CD8 T cells in ankylosing spondylitis. TCRdb reprocessed the 5' RACE reads with MiXCR, giving one entry per CDR3 protein. The sample includes 200,000 to 300,000 distinct CDR3 sequences, around 25% of them seen just once. What was sequenced was blood, either unsorted or a sorted T cell fraction (not recorded which). The receptors originated from a male donor with ankylosing spondylitis or in good health (not recorded which).

This chain uses TRBV5-1 with TRBJ2-7; D call uncertain. V was cut by 3 bases and J by 5 bases, with 9 bases left in between. Germline V gene data show CDR1 as SGHRS and CDR2 as YFSETQ. The CDR3 sequence is 12 residues long. The CDR3 reads CASSSRFHEQYF. CDR3 sequence (DNA): TGCGCCAGCAGCTCCAGGTTCCACGAGCAGTACTTC.

J is TRBJ2-3 and V is TRBV18; D call uncertain. The germline V gene encodes CDR1 KGHSH and CDR2 LQKENI. The V and J ends lost 2 bases and 0 bases respectively, with 6 bases between them. The CDR3 has 14 residues. The CDR3 sequence is CASSPINSTDTQYF. As DNA, the CDR3 is TGTGCCAGCTCACCAATAAATAGCACAGATACGCAGTATTTT. Full variable domain (remainder filled in from reference TRBV18 and TRBJ2-3): NAGVMQNPRHLVRRRGQEARLRCSPMKGHSHVYWYRQLPEEGLKFMVYLQKENIIDESGMPKERFSAEFPKEGPSILRIQQVVRGDSAAYFCASSPINSTDTQYFGPGTRLTVL.

This clonotype was detected many times. This chain's CDR3 is CASRESGGSNQPQHF. Written as DNA, the CDR3 is TGTGCCAGCAGAGAATCAGGGGGCAGCAATCAGCCCCAGCATTTT. The rearrangement uses TRBV2 and TRBJ1-5, with 8 nucleotides matching TRBD1. The CDR3 is made up of 15 amino acids. Germline CDR1 SNHLY, CDR2 FYNNEI. V shed 6 bases, J shed 1 base, and the junction held 5 bases outside the gene matches.

This rearrangement joins TRBV9 to TRBJ2-7; D unclear. CDR3 length equals 13 residues. Trimming took off 0 bases at V and 6 bases at J, with 10 bases between the two ends. Germline V lookup: CDR1 SGDLS, CDR2 YYNGEE. CDR3 region: CASSVGPDGEQYF. The CDR3 DNA sequence: TGTGCCAGCAGCGTAGGGCCGGACGGCGAGCAGTACTTC. Variable domain in full (rest from reference TRBV9 and TRBJ2-7): DSGVTQTPKHLITATGQRVTLRCSPRSGDLSVYWYQQSLDQGLQFLIQYYNGEERAKGNILERFSAQQFPDLHSELNLSSLELGDSALYFCASSVGPDGEQYFGPGTRLTVT.

J is TRBJ2-5 and V is TRBV20-1, with D perhaps matching TRBD1 or TRBD2 (5 bases each). Germline V gene sequence: CDR1 DFQATT, CDR2 SNEGSKA (reference sequence). With 2 bases removed from V and 4 bases from J, the gap between germline ends came to 17 bases. The CDR3 is 15 residues long. The CDR3 DNA reads as TGCAGTGCTAGACCCCTGGTCAGGGAGCGAGAGACCCAGTACTTC. The encoded protein is CSARPLVRERETQYF.

CDR3 region: CASSESLGVTYNEQFF. Here the CDR3 DNA reads TGCGCCAGCAGTGAGTCGTTGGGGGTCACCTACAATGAGCAGTTCTTC. The chain carries TRBV10-1 and TRBJ2-1; tentatively, D is TRBD1 or TRBD2 (5 bases each). In germline, CDR1 is WNHNN, CDR2 SYGVQD (reference sequence). This CDR3 comprises 16 residues. V lost 0 bases and J lost 2, with 11 bases in between.

This chain links TRBV12-3 or TRBV12-4 with TRBJ2-6; TRBD1 agrees at 8 bases. CDR3 length: 18 amino acids. V trimming: 3 bases; J trimming: 4 bases; junction bases outside the gene matches: 11. DNA for the CDR3: TGTGCCAGCAGTTTGGCGGGGACAGGACCGCCAGGGGCCAACGTCCTGACTTTC. It specifies CASSLAGTGPPGANVLTF.

This clonotype occurred a few times. The V call is TRBV20-1, the J call TRBJ2-5; 7 bases fit TRBD1. The V segment lost 3 bases and the J segment 5 bases; nucleotides outside the gene matches: 9. Germline CDR1 reads DFQATT; CDR2 reads SNEGSKA (reference sequence). CDR3 size: 14 residues. The chain's CDR3 is CSASRQGLVETQYF. CDR3 sequence (DNA): TGCAGTGCTAGTCGACAGGGTCTCGTGGAGACCCAGTACTTC.